This TCR beta chain was obtained from a study of post-analysis software for immune sequencing data. Study overall: Disease courses included relapsing-remitting, secondary progressive and progressive-relapsing multiple sclerosis.

Findings and caveats of the study: Higher frequency in patients than in controls was seen for about five TRBV segments, with TRBV5-6, TRBV5-1 and TRBV20-1 among them.

Looked up from germline, CDR1 is GTSNPN and CDR2 is SVGIG (reference sequence). V was trimmed by 5 bases and J by 0 bases, leaving 8 bases between them. This CDR3 is built from 13 residues. cDNA libraries for TCR beta contained unique molecular identifiers. Approximately 500,000 cDNA molecules were obtained per 1 to 10 million input T cells. TCRdb re-called the PCR reads through MiXCR, storing one row per CDR3 protein. The sample has around 160,000 distinct CDR3 sequences; about 36% are singletons. A word on this clonotype: The antigen remains unidentified.

The specimen comprised blood, sampled after autologous hematopoietic stem cell transplantation. The J gene is TRBJ2-1, the V gene TRBV30; no clear D. The source of this sequence is a girl aged 10 to 17 with multiple sclerosis. The CDR3: CAWSPISYNEQFF. CDR3 in DNA: TGTGCCTGGTCCCCAATCTCCTACAATGAGCAGTTCTTC.